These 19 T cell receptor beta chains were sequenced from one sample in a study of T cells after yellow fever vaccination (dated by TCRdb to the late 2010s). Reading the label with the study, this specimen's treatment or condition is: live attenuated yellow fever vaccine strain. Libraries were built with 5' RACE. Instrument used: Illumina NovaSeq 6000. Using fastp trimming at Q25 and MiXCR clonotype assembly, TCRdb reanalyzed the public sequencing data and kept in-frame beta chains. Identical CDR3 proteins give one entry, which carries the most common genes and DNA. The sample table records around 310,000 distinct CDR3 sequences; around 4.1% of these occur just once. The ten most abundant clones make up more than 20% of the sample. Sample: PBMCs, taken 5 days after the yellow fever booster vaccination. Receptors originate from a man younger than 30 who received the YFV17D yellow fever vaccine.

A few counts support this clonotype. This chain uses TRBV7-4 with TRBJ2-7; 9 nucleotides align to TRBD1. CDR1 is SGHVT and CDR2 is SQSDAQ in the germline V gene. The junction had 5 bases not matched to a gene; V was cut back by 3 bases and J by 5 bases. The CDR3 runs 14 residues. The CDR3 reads CASSFRDRAHEQYF. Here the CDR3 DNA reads TGTGCCAGCAGCTTCCGGGACAGGGCCCACGAGCAGTACTTC.

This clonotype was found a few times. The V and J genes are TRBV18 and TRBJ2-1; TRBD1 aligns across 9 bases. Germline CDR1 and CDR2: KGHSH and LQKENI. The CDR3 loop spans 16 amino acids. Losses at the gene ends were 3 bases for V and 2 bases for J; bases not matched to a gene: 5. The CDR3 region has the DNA TGTGCCAGCTCACCCCACAGGGGGCGGACCTACAATGAGCAGTTCTTC. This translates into CASSPHRGRTYNEQFF.

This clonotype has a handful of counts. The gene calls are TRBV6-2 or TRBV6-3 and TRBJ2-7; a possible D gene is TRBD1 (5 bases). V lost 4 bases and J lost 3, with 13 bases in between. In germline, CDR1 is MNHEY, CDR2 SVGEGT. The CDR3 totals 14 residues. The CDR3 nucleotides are TGTGCCAGCAGTTCCTCAGGGAACCGCTACGAGCAGTACGTC. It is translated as CASSSSGNRYEQYV.

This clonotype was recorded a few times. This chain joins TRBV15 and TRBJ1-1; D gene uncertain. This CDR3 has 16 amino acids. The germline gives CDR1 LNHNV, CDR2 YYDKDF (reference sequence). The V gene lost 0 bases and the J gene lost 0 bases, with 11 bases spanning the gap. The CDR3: CATSRDVYSLNTEAFF. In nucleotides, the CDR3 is TGTGCCACCAGCAGAGATGTGTACAGCTTGAACACTGAAGCTTTCTTT.

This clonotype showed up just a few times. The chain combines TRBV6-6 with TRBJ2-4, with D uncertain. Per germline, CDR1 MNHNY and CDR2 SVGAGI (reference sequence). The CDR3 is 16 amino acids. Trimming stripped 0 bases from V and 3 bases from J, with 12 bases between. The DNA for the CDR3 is TGTGCCAGCAGTTACTCGCGTCGCTCGGGCAAAAACATTCAGTACTTC. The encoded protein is CASSYSRRSGKNIQYF.

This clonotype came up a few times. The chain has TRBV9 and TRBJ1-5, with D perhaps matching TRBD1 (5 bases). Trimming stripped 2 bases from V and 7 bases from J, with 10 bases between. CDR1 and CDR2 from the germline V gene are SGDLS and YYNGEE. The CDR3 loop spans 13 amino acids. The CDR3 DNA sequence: TGTGCCAGCAGCGTCCAGGGAAGCCAGCCCCAGCATTTT. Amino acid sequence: CASSVQGSQPQHF.

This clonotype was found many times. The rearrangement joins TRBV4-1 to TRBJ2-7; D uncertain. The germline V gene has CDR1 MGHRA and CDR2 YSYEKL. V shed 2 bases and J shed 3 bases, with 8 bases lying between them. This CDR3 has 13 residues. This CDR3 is CASSQLTRYEQYF. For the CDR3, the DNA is TGCGCCAGCAGCCAACTGACTCGCTACGAGCAGTACTTC.

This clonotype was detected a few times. The CDR3 bases are TGCAGTGCTAGAGACAGGCCTAAAGCCAAAAACATTCAGTACTTC. It translates to CSARDRPKAKNIQYF. The chain has TRBV20-1 and TRBJ2-4; D not certain. V gave up 0 bases and J gave up 0 bases, with 9 bases separating them. The germline V gene has CDR1 DFQATT and CDR2 SNEGSKA (reference sequence). CDR3 length: 15 residues.

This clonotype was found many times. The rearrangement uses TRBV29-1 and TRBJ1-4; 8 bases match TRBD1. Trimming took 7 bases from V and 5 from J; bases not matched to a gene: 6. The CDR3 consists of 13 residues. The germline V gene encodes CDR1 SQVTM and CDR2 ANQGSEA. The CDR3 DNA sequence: TGCAGCGGTACAGGGGGAGTAAATGAAAAACTGTTTTTT. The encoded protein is CSGTGGVNEKLFF.

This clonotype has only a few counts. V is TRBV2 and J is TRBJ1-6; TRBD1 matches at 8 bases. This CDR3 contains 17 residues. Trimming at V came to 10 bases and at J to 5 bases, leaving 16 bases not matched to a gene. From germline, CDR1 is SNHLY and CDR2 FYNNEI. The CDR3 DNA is TGTGCCATACCAGGTTCGGGGACAGGTGGCAATAATTCACCCCTCCACTTT. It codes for CAIPGSGTGGNNSPLHF.

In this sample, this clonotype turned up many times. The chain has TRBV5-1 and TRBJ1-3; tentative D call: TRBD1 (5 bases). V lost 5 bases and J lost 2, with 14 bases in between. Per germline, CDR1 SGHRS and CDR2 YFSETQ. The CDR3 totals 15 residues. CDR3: CASRYIGGPGNTIYF. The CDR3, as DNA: TGCGCCAGCAGATATATTGGGGGACCTGGAAACACCATATATTTT.

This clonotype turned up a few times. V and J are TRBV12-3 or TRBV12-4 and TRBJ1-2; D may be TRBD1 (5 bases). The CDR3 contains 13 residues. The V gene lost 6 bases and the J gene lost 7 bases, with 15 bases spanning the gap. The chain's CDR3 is CASRDTALGGYTF. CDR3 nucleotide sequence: TGTGCCAGCAGGGACACCGCCCTAGGTGGCTACACCTTC.

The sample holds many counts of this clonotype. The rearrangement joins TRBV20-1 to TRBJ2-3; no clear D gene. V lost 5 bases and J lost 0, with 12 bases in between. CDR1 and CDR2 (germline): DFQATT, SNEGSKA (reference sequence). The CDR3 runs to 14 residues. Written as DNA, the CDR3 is TGCAGTGCTCGGACCATAACTAGCACAGATACGCAGTATTTT. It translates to CSARTITSTDTQYF.

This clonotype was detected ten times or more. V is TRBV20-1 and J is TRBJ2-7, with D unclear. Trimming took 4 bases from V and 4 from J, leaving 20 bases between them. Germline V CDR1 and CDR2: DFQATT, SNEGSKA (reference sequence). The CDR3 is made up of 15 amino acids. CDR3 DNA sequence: TGCAGTGCTAAGGGTTCCAGACTTTCCTCTTACGAGCAGTACTTC. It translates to CSAKGSRLSSYEQYF.

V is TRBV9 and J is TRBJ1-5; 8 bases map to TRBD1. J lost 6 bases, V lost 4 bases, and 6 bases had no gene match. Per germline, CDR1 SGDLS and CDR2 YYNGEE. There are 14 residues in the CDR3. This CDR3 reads CASSPTGDGQPQHF. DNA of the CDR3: TGTGCCAGCAGCCCGACAGGGGACGGTCAGCCCCAGCATTTT.

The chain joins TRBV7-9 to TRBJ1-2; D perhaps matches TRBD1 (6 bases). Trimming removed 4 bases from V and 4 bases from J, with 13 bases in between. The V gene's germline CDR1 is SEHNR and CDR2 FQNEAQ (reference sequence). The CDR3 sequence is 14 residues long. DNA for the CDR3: TGTGCCAGCAGCTCGAGACAGGAATTCTATGGCTACACCTTC. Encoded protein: CASSSRQEFYGYTF.

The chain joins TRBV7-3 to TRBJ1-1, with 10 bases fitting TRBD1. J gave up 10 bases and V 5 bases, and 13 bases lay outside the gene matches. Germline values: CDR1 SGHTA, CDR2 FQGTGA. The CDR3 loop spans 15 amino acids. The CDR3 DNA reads TGTGCCAGCAGCGCCCAATCGGGACAGGGGAGACCAGCTTTCTTT. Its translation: CASSAQSGQGRPAFF. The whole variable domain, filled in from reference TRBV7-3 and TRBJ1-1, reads GAGVSQTPSNKVTEKGKYVELRCDPISGHTALYWYRQSLGQGPEFLIYFQGTGAADDSGLPNDRFFAVRPEGSVSTLKIQRTERGDSAVYLCASSAQSGQGRPAFFGQGTRLTVV.

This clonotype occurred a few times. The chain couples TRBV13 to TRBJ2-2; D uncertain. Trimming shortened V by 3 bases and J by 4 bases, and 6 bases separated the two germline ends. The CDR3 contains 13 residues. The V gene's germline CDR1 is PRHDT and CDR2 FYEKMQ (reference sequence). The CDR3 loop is CASSFAVTGELFF. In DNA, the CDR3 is TGTGCCAGCAGCTTCGCGGTCACCGGGGAGCTGTTTTTT.

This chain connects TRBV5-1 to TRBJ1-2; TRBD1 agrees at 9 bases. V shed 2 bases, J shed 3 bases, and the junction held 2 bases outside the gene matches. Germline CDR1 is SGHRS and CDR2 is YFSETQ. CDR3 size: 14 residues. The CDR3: CASSLGDRDYGYTF. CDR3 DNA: TGCGCCAGCAGCTTAGGGGACAGGGACTATGGCTACACCTTC.